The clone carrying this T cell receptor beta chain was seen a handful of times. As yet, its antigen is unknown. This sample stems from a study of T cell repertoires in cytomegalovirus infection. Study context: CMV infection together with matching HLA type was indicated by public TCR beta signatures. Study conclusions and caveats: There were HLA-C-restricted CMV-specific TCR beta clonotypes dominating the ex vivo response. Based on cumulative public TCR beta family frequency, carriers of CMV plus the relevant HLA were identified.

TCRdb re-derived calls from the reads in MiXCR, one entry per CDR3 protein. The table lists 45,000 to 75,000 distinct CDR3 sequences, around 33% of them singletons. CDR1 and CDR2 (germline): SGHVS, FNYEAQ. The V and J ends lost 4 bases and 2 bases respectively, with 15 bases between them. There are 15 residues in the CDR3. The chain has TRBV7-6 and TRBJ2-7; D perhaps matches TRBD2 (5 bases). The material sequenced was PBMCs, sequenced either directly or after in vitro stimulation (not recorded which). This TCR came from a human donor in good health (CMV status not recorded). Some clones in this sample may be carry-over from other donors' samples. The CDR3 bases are TGTGCCAGCAGCTCCGGCCCTCTCGGGACCTACGAGCAGTACTTC. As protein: CASSSGPLGTYEQYF.